Following are 22 T cell receptor beta chains from one sample sequenced in a study of blood T cells in healthy people across ages (dated by TCRdb to about 2015). Library generation was performed with 5' RACE. Sequencing was carried out with an Illumina HiSeq 2500. A second PCR of roughly 7 to 11 cycles was performed with a sample-barcoded 5' primer and a J-beta primer mix. TCRdb reworked the public reads: Q25 trimming with fastp, MiXCR clone assembly, productive beta chains retained. Records with the same CDR3 protein are collapsed into one entry carrying the most frequent genes and DNA. The sample profile shows 900,000 to 950,000 distinct CDR3 sequences; under 35% of them were found once. The top ten clonotypes cover more than 8.5% of the sample. These data were also filed under a second study, of T cells of mothers and their children.

The specimen was blood. These receptors came from a woman aged 40 to 50 in good health.

As to this clonotype: This could be a read error, since a much larger clone is one nucleotide away. The rearrangement joins TRBV7-6 to TRBJ1-1; no firm D call. The CDR3 has 13 amino acids. The V and J ends lost 5 bases and 4 bases respectively, with 11 bases between them. Germline V gives CDR1 SGHVS, CDR2 FNYEAQ. CDR3 sequence (DNA): TGTGCCAGCAGCCGGAAGGGTATCACTGAAGCTTTCTTT. Translating it yields CASSRKGITEAFF.

J is TRBJ1-2 and V is TRBV27; possible D gene TRBD1, 6 bases. Germline CDR1 MNHEY, CDR2 SMNVEV (reference sequence). The V and J ends lost 0 bases and 5 bases respectively, with 13 bases between them. This CDR3 region has 15 residues. CDR3 loop: CASSLSIQGRYGYTF. For the CDR3, the DNA is TGTGCCAGCAGTTTATCGATACAGGGTCGGTATGGCTACACCTTC.

There are a few counts of this clonotype. CDR3 sequence reads: CASKAQGVNTGELFF. Here the CDR3 DNA reads TGTGCCAGCAAAGCCCAGGGGGTGAACACCGGGGAGCTGTTTTTT. This chain uses TRBV6-5 with TRBJ2-2; TRBD1 matches 7 bases. The CDR3 contains 15 residues. The germline V gene has CDR1 MNHEY and CDR2 SVGAGI. Trimming cost V 7 bases and J 1 base; bases outside gene matches: 6.

At least ten counts were recorded for this clonotype. The chain is built from TRBV5-1 and TRBJ2-1, with TRBD2 matching 12 bases. The CDR3 has 21 amino acids. After removal of 4 bases from V and 5 bases from J, the junction contained 22 bases not matched to a gene. From germline, CDR1 is SGHRS and CDR2 YFSETQ. CDR3 sequence: CASSPVLGRLAGDQNNNEQFF. In DNA, the CDR3 is TGCGCCAGCAGCCCCGTCTTGGGCCGACTAGCGGGGGACCAAAATAACAATGAGCAGTTCTTC.

The genes are TRBV19 and TRBJ2-7, with D possibly matching TRBD1 (6 bases). Deletions cut 3 bases from V and 3 bases from J, with 12 bases between. This CDR3 comprises 14 residues. Per the germline V gene, CDR1 is LNHDA and CDR2 is SQIVND (reference sequence). CDR3 region: CASSIHLQGYEQYF. The DNA of the CDR3 is TGTGCCAGTAGTATCCATCTACAGGGCTACGAGCAGTACTTC.

This clonotype was counted only a few times. DNA of the CDR3: TGCGCCAGCAGCCAAGGAGGGGCTGGCTACACCTTC. It is translated as CASSQGGAGYTF. The genes are TRBV4-3 and TRBJ1-2, with a tentative D call TRBD1 (5 bases). Germline V gene data show CDR1 as LGHNA and CDR2 as YSLEER. V was pared by 1 base and J by 7 bases, with 7 bases between. The CDR3 is 12 amino acids.

A few counts support this clonotype. J is TRBJ1-6 and V is TRBV28; TRBD1 is a possible D gene (6 bases). V was trimmed by 3 bases and J by 5 bases, leaving 11 bases between them. Germline V lookup: CDR1 MDHEN, CDR2 SYDVKM. This CDR3 contains 15 residues. CDR3 in DNA: TGTGCCAGCAGTTTGTGGAACAGGGATAATTCACCCCTCCACTTT. It codes for CASSLWNRDNSPLHF.

This clonotype was observed at least ten times. The chain employs TRBV12-3 or TRBV12-4 and TRBJ2-5, with D possibly matching TRBD2 (6 bases). CDR3 size: 15 residues. Trimming took off 7 bases at V and 2 bases at J, with 17 bases between the two ends. This CDR3 is CASTPSGLLQETQYF. For the CDR3, the DNA is TGTGCCAGCACACCCTCGGGACTTCTTCAAGAGACCCAGTACTTC.

This clonotype was counted a few times. The chain couples TRBV7-2 to TRBJ1-2; D possibly corresponds to TRBD1 (5 bases). Trimming removed 6 bases from V and 1 base from J, with 15 bases in between. CDR3 length: 15 residues. The germline V gene has CDR1 SGHTA and CDR2 FQGNSA. In DNA, the CDR3 is TGTGCCAGCAGTACGAACCAGGGCCTTAACTATGGCTACACCTTC. Encoded protein: CASSTNQGLNYGYTF.

This sequence joins TRBV7-2 and TRBJ2-3; perhaps TRBD1 as D (7 bases). This CDR3 comprises 15 residues. The V end lost 5 bases, the J end lost 6 bases, and 18 bases lay between the germline ends. Looked up from germline, CDR1 is SGHTA and CDR2 is FQGNSA. In DNA, the CDR3 is TGTGCCAGCAGCGGACAGGTTGGGGAGGCGGATACGCAGTATTTT. Protein sequence: CASSGQVGEADTQYF.

Of note for this clonotype: One base away lies a much larger clone, so this may be a sequencing read error. The J gene is TRBJ2-4, the V gene TRBV7-2, with 8 bases identical to TRBD2. Germline V gene lookup returns CDR1 SGHTA and CDR2 FQGNSA. This CDR3 spans 16 amino acids. The V gene end was trimmed by 5 bases and the J gene end by 13 bases; junction bases not matched to a gene: 19. The DNA for the CDR3 is TGTGCCAGCAGCCCTCAAGGACTAGCATCCTACAATGAGCAGTACTTC. Encoded protein: CASSPQGLASYNEQYF.

A remark on this clonotype: The junction departs from the called germline gene at one end, perhaps through a read error. The genes are TRBV28 and TRBJ2-7; TRBD2 agrees at 7 bases. The CDR3 sequence is 13 residues long. The germline V gene encodes CDR1 MDHEN and CDR2 SYDVKM. CDR3 nucleotides: TGTACCAGCCACCCCGGGAGGTCCTACGAGCAGTACTTC. Translation gives CTSHPGRSYEQYF.

This clonotype was counted only a few times. The chain recombines TRBV29-1 with TRBJ2-7; D not resolved. The length of the CDR3 is 12 residues. V was shortened by 7 bases and J by 3 bases, with 13 bases between the two germline ends. Germline V gene data show CDR1 as SQVTM and CDR2 as ANQGSEA. The CDR3 is CSGGPGSYEQYF. The CDR3, as DNA: TGCAGCGGTGGACCGGGTAGCTACGAGCAGTACTTC.

This clonotype has more than one count but fewer than ten. This chain connects TRBV3-1 to TRBJ2-7, with 9 positions matching TRBD1. V was clipped by 4 bases and J by 4 bases; unmatched bases: 8. The CDR3 has 15 amino acids. Germline assignment: CDR1 LGHDT and CDR2 YNNKEL (reference sequence). CDR3 protein: CASSRKWTGVYEQYF. In DNA, the CDR3 is TGTGCCAGCAGCCGGAAATGGACAGGGGTATACGAGCAGTACTTC.

This clonotype has a handful of counts. The CDR3 sequence: CASSPQPGAGSYNEQFF. CDR3 DNA: TGCGCCAGCAGCCCCCAGCCGGGCGCCGGCTCCTACAATGAGCAGTTCTTC. The chain is built from TRBV4-1 and TRBJ2-1, with D unresolved. The CDR3 spans 17 residues. CDR1 and CDR2 from the germline V gene are MGHRA and YSYEKL. V was pared by 4 bases and J by 0 bases, with 16 bases between.

This chain joins TRBV7-9 and TRBJ1-2; 9 nucleotides line up with TRBD1. In germline, CDR1 is SEHNR, CDR2 FQNEAQ (reference sequence). V gave up 3 bases and J gave up 7 bases; unmatched junction bases: 6. CDR3 size: 14 residues. CDR3 DNA: TGTGCCAGCAGCTTGGGACAGGGAAAGTTTGGCTACACCTTC. This sequence encodes CASSLGQGKFGYTF.

This clonotype was seen ten or more times. The rearrangement joins TRBV29-1 to TRBJ2-1, with D possibly TRBD1 on 6 matching bases. V lost 7 bases and J lost 2, with 6 bases in between. The germline V gene encodes CDR1 SQVTM and CDR2 ANQGSEA. This CDR3 region has 11 residues. CDR3 in DNA: TGCAGCGGGGACACCTACAATGAGCAGTTCTTC. This encodes CSGDTYNEQFF.

This clonotype was seen a few times. The genes are TRBV6-4 and TRBJ2-3; TRBD2 matches at 12 bases. CDR1 MRHNA and CDR2 SNTAGT come from the germline V gene. The CDR3 runs 17 residues. The V segment lost 4 bases and the J segment 3 bases; nucleotides outside the gene matches: 8. The CDR3 protein is CASSAHWTSGDTDTQYF. CDR3 nucleotide sequence: TGTGCCAGCAGTGCCCACTGGACTAGCGGGGATACAGATACGCAGTATTTT.

The chain combines TRBV4-2 with TRBJ2-5; TRBD2 matches at 12 bases. Germline assignment: CDR1 LGHNA and CDR2 YNFKEQ. This CDR3 contains 16 residues. V trimming: 0 bases; J trimming: 6 bases; junction bases outside the gene matches: 5. Here the CDR3 reads CASSQELAGGIKTQYF. CDR3 sequence (DNA): TGTGCCAGCAGCCAAGAGCTAGCGGGGGGGATTAAGACCCAGTACTTC.

This clonotype showed up many times. The rearrangement links TRBV10-3 to TRBJ2-7, with 9 bases fitting TRBD1. Looked up from germline, CDR1 is ENHRY and CDR2 is SYGVKD. V was clipped by 2 bases and J by 6 bases; unmatched bases: 8. The CDR3 runs 15 residues. CDR3 protein: CAISEPTGGSAEQYF. The CDR3 bases are TGTGCCATCAGTGAGCCGACAGGGGGTTCGGCCGAGCAGTACTTC.

The chain links TRBV24-1 to TRBJ2-3, with TRBD2 identical over 14 bases. Germline CDR1 KGHDR, CDR2 SFDVKD. This CDR3 is 17 amino acids long. V was clipped by 3 bases and J by 4 bases; unmatched bases: 5. CDR3 residues: CATSDPTSGGGPDTQYF. CDR3 DNA sequence: TGTGCCACCAGTGATCCGACTAGCGGGGGGGGCCCAGATACGCAGTATTTT.

The CDR3 DNA follows: TGTGCCAGCTCACCCTCTTGGCAGGGGAATTCACCCCTCCACTTT. The encoded protein is CASSPSWQGNSPLHF. V gene TRBV18 combines with J gene TRBJ1-6, with TRBD1 as a possible D gene (6 bases). This CDR3 has 15 residues. V was clipped by 3 bases and J by 7 bases, with 13 bases between them. Per the germline V gene, CDR1 is KGHSH and CDR2 is LQKENI.